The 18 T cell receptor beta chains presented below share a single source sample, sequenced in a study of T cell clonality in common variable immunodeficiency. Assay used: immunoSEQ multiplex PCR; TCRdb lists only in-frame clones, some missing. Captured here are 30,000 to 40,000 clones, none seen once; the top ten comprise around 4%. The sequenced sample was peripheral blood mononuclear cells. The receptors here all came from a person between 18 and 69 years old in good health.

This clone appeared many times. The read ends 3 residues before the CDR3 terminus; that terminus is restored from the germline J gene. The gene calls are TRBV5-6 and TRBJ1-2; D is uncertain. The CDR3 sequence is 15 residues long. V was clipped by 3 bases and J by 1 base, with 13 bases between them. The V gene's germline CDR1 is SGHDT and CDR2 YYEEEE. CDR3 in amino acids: CASSSVGGYNYGYTF. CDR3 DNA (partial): TGTGCCAGCAGCTCCGTGGGCGGGTATAACTATGGC. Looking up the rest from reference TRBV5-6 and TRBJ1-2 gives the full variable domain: DAGVTQSPTHLIKTRGQQVTLRCSPKSGHDTVSWYQQALGQGPQFIFQYYEEEERQRGNFPDRFSGHQFPNYSSELNVNALLLGDSALYLCASSSVGGYNYGYTFGSGTRLTVV.

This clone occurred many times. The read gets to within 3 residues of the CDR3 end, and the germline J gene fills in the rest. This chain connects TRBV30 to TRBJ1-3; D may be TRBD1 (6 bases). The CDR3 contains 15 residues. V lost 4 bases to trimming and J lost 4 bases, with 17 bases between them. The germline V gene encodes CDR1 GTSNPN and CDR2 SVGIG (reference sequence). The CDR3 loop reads CAWIPDRITGNTIYF. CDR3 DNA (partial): TGTGCCTGGATACCCGACAGGATAACCGGAAACACC.

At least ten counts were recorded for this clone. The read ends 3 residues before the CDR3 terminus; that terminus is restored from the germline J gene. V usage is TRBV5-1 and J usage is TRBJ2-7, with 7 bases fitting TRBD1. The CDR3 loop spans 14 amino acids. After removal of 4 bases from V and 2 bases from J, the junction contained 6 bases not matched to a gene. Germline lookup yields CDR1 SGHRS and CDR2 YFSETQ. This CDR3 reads CASSPGTATYEQYF. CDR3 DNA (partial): TGCGCCAGCAGCCCCGGGACAGCCACCTACGAG. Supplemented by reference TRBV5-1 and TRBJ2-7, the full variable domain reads KAGVTQTPRYLIKTRGQQVTLSCSPISGHRSVSWYQQTPGQGLQFLFEYFSETQRNKGNFPGRFSGRQFSNSRSEMNVSTLELGDSALYLCASSPGTATYEQYFGPGTRLTVT.

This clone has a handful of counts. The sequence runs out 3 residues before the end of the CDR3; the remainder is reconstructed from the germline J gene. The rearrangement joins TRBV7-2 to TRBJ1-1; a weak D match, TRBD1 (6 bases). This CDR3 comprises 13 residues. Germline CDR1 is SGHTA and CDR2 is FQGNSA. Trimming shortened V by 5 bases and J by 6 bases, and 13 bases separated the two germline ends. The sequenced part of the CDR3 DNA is TGTGCCAGCAGCGCAACACAGGGTTCTGAA. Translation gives CASSATQGSE. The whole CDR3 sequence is CASSATQGSEAFF.

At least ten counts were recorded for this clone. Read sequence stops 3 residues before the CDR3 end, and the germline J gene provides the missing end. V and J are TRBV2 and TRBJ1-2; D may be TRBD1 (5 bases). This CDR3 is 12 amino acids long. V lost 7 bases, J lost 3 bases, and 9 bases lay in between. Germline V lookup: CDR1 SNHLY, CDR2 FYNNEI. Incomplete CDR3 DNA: TGTGCCAGCAAACAGGCTTACTATGGC. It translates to CASKQAYYG. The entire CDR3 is CASKQAYYGYTF.

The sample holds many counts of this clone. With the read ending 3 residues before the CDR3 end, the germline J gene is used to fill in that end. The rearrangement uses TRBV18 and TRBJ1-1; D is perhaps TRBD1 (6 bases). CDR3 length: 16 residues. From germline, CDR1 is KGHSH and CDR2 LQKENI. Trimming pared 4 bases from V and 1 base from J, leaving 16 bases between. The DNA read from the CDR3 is TGTGCCAGCTCACTAAATTCCGGGACACCGAACACTGAA. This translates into CASSLNSGTPNTE. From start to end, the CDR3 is CASSLNSGTPNTEAFF.

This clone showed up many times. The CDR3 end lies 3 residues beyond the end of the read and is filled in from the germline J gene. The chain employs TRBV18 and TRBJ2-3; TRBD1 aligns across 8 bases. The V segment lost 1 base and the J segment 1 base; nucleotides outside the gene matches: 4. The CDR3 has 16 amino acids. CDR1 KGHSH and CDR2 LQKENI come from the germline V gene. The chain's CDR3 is CASSPRSTGGTDTQYF. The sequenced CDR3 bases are TGTGCCAGCTCACCACGGTCGACAGGGGGCACAGATACG. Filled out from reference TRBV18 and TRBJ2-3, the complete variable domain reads NAGVMQNPRHLVRRRGQEARLRCSPMKGHSHVYWYRQLPEEGLKFMVYLQKENIIDESGMPKERFSAEFPKEGPSILRIQQVVRGDSAAYFCASSPRSTGGTDTQYFGPGTRLTVL.

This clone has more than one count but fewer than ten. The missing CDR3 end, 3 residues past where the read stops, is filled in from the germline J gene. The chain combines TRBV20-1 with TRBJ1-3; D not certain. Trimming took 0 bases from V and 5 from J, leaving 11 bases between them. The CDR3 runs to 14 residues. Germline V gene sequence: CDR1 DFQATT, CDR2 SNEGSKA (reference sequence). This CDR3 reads CSARDDGDRNTIYF. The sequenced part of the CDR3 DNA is TGCAGTGCTAGAGATGACGGGGATCGAAACACC.

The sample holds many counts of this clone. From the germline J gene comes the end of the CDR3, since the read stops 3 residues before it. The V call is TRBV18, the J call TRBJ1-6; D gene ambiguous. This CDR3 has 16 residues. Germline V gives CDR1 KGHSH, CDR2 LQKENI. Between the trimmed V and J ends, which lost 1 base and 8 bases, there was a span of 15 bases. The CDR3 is CASSPLAAMHDSPLHF. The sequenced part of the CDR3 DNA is TGTGCCAGCTCACCACTTGCGGCCATGCACGATTCACCC. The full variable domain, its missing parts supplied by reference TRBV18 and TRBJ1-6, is NAGVMQNPRHLVRRRGQEARLRCSPMKGHSHVYWYRQLPEEGLKFMVYLQKENIIDESGMPKERFSAEFPKEGPSILRIQQVVRGDSAAYFCASSPLAAMHDSPLHFGNGTRLTVT.

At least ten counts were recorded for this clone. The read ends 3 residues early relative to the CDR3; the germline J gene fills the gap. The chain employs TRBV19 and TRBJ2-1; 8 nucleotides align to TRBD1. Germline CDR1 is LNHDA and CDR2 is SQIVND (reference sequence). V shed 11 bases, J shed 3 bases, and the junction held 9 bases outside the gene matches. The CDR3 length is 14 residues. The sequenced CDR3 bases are TGTGCCGCCAGGGGGCCCCTCGACTACAATGAG. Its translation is CAARGPLDYNE. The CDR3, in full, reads CAARGPLDYNEQFF.

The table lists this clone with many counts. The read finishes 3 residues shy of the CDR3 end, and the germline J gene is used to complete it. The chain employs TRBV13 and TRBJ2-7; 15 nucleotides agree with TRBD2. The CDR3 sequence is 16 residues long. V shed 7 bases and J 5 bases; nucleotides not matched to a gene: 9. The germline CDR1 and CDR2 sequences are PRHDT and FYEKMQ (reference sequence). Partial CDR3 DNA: TGTGCCAGCAATCTGGGACTAGCGGGAGGTCCCCACGAG. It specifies CASNLGLAGGPHE. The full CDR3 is CASNLGLAGGPHEQYF.

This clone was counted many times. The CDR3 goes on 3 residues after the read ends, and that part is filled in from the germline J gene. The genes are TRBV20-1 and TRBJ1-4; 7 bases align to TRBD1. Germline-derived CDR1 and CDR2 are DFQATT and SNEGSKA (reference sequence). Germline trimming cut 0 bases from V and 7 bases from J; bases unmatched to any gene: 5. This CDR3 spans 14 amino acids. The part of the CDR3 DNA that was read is TGCAGTGCTAGAGATCCCGCAGGGGGTGAAAAA. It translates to CSARDPAGGEK. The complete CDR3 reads CSARDPAGGEKLFF.

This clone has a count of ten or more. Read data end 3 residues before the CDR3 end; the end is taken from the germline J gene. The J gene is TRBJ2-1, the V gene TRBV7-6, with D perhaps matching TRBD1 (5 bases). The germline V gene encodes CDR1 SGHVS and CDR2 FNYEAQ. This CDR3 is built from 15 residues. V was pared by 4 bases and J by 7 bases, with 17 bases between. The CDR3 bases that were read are TGTGCCAGCAGCTCTAGTCCAGGGTTTGCGAATGAG. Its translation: CASSSSPGFANE. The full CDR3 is CASSSSPGFANEQFF.

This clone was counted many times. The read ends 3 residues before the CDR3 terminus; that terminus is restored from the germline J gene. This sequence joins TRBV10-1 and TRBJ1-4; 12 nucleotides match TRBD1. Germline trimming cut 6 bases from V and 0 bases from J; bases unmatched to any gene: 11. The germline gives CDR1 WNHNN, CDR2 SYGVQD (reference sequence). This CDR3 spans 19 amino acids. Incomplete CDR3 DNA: TGCGCCAGCAGACCGGGACAGGGGGCCCATGATGCAACTAATGAAAAA. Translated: CASRPGQGAHDATNEK. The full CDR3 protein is CASRPGQGAHDATNEKLFF.

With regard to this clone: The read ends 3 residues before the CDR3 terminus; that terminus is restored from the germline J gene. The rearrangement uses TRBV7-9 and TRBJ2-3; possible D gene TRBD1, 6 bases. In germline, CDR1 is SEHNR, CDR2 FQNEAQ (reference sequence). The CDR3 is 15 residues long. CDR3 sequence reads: CASSPDRSVQETQYF. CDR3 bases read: TGTGCCAGCAGCCCGGACAGATCCGTCCAAGAGACG.

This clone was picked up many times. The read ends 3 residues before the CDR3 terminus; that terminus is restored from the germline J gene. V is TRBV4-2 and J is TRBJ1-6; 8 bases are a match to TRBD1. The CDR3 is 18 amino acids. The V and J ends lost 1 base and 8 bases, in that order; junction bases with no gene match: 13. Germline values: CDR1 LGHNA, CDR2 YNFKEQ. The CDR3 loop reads CASSQGTPGGEPYSPLHF. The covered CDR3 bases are TGTGCCAGCAGCCAAGGAACCCCAGGGGGCGAACCTTATTCACCC.

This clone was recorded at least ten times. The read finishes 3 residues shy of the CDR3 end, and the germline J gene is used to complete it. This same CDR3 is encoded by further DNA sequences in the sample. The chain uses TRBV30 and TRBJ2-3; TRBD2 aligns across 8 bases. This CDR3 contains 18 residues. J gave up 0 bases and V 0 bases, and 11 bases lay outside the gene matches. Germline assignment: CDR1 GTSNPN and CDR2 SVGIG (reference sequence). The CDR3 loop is CAWSVQWGRGASTDTQYF. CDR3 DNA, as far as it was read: TGTGCCTGGAGTGTACAATGGGGGCGGGGGGCTAGCACAGATACG.

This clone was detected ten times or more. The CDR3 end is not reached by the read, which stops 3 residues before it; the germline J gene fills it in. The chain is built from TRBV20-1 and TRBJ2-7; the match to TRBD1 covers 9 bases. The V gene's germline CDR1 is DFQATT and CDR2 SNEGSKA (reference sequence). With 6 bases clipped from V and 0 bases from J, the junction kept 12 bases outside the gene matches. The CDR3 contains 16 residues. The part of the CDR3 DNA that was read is TGCAGTGCCCCCCCCACAGGGGGCCCTCTCTCCTACGAG. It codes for CSAPPTGGPLSYE. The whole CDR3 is CSAPPTGGPLSYEQYF.